This T cell receptor (beta chain) was recovered during a study of T cell repertoires in cytomegalovirus infection. General study findings and limits: HLA-C-restricted CMV-specific TCR beta clonotypes prevailed in the ex vivo response.

The sample holds a few counts of this clonotype. As yet, its antigen is unknown. The CDR3 spans 12 residues. The V gene lost 7 bases and the J gene lost 3 bases, with 10 bases spanning the gap. MiXCR, applied by TCRdb to the reads, yields one record per CDR3 protein. In the table there are around 770,000 distinct CDR3 sequences, 25% to 30% of which are singletons. J is TRBJ2-7 and V is TRBV12-3 or TRBV12-4; D is uncertain. This receptor was identified in a human donor in good health (CMV status not recorded). Some clones in this sample may be carry-over from other donors' samples. The sample here was cultured CD8+ T cells from PBMCs, taken from culture after CMV antigen stimulation. CDR3 bases: TGTGCCAGCACGGGTTCGTTCTACGAGCAGTACTTC. The encoded protein is CASTGSFYEQYF.